This T cell receptor beta chain was sequenced during a study of T cell responses to AZD1222 COVID-19 vaccine. Study-wide context: Second-dose recipients at about 4 or about 12 weeks were treated as one pooled group. Whole-study results and caveats: Nearly half of unique spike-specific TCRs reportedly avoided B.1.351 and B.1.1.7 mutated regions. Most donors were white British, females outnumbered males, and clonal diversity was possibly underestimated. Dominant CD4 TCR responses targeted spike regions 160-218 and 743-854.

Trimming shortened V by 5 bases and J by 3 bases, and 9 bases separated the two germline ends. This CDR3 has 13 residues. Germline CDR1 reads MNHEY; CDR2 reads SVGAGI. Using immunoSEQ multiplex PCR, the repertoire was profiled, and TCRdb retains in-frame clones only, with some absent. The table has 100,000 to 150,000 clones, approximately 88% seen once. This clone came up once. Its antigen is not known. This clonotype originated in an adult in good health. The sequencing used peripheral blood, collected on day 0 of AZD1222 vaccination. The J gene is TRBJ2-3, the V gene TRBV6-5, with TRBD2 as a possible D gene (5 bases). The CDR3 sequence is CASSPWETDTQYF. CDR3 bases: TGTGCCAGCAGTCCGTGGGAGACAGATACGCAGTATTTT.